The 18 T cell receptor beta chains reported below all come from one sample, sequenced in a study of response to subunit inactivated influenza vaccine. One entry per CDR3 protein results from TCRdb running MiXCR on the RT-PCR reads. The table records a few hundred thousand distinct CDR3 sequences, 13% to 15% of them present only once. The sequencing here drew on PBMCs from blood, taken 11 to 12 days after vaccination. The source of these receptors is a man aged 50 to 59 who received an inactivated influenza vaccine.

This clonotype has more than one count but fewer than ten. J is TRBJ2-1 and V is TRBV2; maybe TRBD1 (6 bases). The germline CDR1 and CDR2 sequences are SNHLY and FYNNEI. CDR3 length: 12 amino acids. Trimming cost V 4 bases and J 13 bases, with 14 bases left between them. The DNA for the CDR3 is TGTGCCAGCAGTGTCTCGGACAGAAATCAGTTCTTC. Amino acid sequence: CASSVSDRNQFF.

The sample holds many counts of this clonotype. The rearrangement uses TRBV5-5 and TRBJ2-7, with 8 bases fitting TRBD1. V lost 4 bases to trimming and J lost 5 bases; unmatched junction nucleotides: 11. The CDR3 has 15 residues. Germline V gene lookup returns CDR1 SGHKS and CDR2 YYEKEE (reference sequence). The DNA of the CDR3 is TGTGCCAGCAGCCTTGGACAGGGTGCCTTCAACGAGCAGTACTTC. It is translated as CASSLGQGAFNEQYF.

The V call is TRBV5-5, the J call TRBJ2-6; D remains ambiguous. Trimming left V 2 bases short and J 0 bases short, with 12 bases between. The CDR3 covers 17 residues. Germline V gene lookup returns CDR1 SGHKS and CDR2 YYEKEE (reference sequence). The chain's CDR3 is CASSFWLQPSGANVLTF. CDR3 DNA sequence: TGTGCCAGCAGCTTTTGGCTGCAACCCTCTGGGGCCAACGTCCTGACTTTC.

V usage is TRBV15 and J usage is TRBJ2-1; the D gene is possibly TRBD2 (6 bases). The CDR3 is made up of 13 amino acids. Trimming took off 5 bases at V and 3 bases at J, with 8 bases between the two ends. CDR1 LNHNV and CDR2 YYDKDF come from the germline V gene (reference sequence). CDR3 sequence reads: CATSGGLYNEQFF. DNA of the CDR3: TGTGCCACCAGCGGGGGACTCTACAATGAGCAGTTCTTC.

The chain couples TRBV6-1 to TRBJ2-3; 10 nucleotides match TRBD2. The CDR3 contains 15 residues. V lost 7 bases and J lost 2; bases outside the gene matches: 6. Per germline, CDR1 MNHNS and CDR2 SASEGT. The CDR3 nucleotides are TGTGCCAGCAAGAGACTAGCGGGCTACACAGATACGCAGTATTTT. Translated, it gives CASKRLAGYTDTQYF.

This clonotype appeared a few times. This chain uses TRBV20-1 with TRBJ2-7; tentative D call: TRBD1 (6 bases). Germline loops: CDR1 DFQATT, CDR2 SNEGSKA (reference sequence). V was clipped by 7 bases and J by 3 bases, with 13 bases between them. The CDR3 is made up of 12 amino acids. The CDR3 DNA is TGCAGTGGAGGACAGAGCCGCTACGAGCAGTACTTC. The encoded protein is CSGGQSRYEQYF.

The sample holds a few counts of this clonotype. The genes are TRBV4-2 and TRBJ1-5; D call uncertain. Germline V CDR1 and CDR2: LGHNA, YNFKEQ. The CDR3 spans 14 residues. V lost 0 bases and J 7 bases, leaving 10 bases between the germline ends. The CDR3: CASSQEGWAQPQHF. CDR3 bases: TGTGCCAGCAGCCAAGAAGGCTGGGCCCAGCCCCAGCATTTT.

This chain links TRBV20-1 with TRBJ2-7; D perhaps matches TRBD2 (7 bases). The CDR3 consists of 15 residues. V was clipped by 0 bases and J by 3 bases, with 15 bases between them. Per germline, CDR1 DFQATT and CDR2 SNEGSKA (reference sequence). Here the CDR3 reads CSARDAGAVYYEQYF. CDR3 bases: TGCAGTGCTAGAGACGCGGGGGCAGTTTACTACGAGCAGTACTTC.

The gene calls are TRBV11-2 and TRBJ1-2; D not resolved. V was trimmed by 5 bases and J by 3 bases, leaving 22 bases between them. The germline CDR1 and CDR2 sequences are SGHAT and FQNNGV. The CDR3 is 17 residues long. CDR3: CASSERVWPNGDYGYTF. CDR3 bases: TGTGCCAGCAGCGAGAGAGTTTGGCCCAACGGGGACTATGGCTACACCTTC.

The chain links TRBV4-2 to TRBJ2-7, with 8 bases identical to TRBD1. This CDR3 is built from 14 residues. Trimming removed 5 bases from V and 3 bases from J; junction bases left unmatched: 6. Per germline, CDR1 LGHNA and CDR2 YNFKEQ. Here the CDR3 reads CASSGQGPGYEQYF. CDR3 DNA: TGTGCCAGCAGCGGACAGGGTCCCGGCTACGAGCAGTACTTC.

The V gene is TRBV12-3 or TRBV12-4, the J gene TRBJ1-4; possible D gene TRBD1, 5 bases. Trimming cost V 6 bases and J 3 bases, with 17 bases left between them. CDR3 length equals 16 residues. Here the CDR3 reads CASSPVQGVANEKLFF. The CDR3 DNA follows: TGTGCCAGCAGCCCGGTCCAGGGAGTAGCTAATGAAAAACTGTTTTTT.

The chain's CDR3 is CATSEGRGAMETQYF. CDR3 nucleotide sequence: TGTGCCACCAGTGAAGGGCGGGGGGCCATGGAGACCCAGTACTTC. The V call is TRBV24-1, the J call TRBJ2-5, with 8 bases matching TRBD2. Germline V gives CDR1 KGHDR, CDR2 SFDVKD. Trimming cost V 4 bases and J 5 bases; bases outside gene matches: 8. The CDR3 covers 15 residues.

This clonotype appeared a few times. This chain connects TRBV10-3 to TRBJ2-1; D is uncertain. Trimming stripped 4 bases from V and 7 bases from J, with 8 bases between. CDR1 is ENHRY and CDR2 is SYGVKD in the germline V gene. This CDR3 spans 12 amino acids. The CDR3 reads CAISVVENEQFF. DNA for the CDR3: TGTGCCATCAGTGTGGTGGAAAATGAGCAGTTCTTC.

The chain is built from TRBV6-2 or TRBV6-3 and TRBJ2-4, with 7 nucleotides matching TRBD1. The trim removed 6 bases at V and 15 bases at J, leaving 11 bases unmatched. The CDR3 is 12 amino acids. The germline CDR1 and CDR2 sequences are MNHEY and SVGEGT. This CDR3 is CASSLARGHLYF. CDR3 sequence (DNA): TGTGCCAGCAGCCTCGCGAGGGGGCACTTGTACTTC.

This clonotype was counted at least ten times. CDR3: CASSLEPELGAQYF. CDR3 bases: TGTGCCAGCAGCTTAGAGCCCGAACTAGGAGCCCAGTACTTC. The rearrangement links TRBV7-2 to TRBJ2-5, with D perhaps TRBD2 (5 bases). Germline CDR1 SGHTA, CDR2 FQGNSA. Trimming left V 1 base short and J 9 bases short, with 15 bases between. The CDR3 sequence is 14 residues long.

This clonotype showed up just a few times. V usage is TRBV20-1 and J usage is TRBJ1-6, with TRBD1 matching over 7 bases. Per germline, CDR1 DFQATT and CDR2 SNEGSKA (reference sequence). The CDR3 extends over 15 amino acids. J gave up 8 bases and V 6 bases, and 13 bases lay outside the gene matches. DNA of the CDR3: TGCAGTGCCATTCGAGGACAGGTAGGGGATTCACCCCTCCACTTT. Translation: CSAIRGQVGDSPLHF.

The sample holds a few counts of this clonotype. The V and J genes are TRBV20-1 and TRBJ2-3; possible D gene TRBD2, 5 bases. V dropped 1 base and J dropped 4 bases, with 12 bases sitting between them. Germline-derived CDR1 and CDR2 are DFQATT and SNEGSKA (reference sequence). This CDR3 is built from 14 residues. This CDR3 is CSARGTSAPDTQYF. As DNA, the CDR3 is TGCAGTGCTAGAGGGACTTCAGCCCCAGATACGCAGTATTTT.

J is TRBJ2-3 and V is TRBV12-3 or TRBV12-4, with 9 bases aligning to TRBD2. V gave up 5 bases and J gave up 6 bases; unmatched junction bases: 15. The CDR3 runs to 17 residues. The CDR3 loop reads CASSRLGASGARDTQYF. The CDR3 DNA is TGTGCCAGCAGTCGTCTGGGGGCTAGCGGGGCCAGGGATACGCAGTATTTT.